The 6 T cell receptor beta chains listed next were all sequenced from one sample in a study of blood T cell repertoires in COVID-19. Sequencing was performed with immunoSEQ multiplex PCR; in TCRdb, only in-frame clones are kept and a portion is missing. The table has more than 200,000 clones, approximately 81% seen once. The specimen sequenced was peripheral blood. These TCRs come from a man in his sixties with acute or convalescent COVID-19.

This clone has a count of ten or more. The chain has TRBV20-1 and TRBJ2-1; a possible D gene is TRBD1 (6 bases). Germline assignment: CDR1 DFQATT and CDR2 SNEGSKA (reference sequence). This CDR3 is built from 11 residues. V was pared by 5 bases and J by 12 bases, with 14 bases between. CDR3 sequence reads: CSAQEGDRQFF. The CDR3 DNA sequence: TGCAGTGCTCAAGAGGGGGATAGGCAGTTCTTC.

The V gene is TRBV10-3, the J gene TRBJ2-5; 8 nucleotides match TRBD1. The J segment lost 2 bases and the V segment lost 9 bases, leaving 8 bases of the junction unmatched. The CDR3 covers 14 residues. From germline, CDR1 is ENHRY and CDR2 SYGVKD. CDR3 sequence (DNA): TGTGCCATTTTGACAGGGGCTAGACAAGAGACCCAGTACTTC. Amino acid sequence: CAILTGARQETQYF.

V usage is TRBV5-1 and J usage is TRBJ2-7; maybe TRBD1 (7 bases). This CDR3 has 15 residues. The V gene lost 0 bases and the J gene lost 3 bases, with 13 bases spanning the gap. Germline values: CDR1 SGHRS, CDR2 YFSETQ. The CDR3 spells CASSLVGGGIYEQYF. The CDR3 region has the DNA TGCGCCAGCAGCTTGGTAGGAGGGGGCATCTACGAGCAGTACTTC.

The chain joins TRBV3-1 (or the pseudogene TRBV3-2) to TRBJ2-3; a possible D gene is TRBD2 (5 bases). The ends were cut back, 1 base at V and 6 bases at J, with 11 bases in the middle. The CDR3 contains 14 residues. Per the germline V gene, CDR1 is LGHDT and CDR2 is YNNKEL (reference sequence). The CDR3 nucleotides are TGTGCCAGCAGCCAAGGGGTAGCGAAGGATACGCAGTATTTT. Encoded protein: CASSQGVAKDTQYF.

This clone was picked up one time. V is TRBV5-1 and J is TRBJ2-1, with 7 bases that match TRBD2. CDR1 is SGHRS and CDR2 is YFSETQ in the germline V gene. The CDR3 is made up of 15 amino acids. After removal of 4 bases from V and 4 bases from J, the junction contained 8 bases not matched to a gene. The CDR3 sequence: CASSPGQAGYNEQFF. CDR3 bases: TGCGCCAGCAGCCCGGGCCAAGCGGGGTACAATGAGCAGTTCTTC.

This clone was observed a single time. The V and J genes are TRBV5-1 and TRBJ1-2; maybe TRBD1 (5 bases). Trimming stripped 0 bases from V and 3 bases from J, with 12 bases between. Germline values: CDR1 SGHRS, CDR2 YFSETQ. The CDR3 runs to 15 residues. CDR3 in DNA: TGCGCCAGCAGCTTGGCCTCGGGAGGGGACTATGGCTACACCTTC. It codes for CASSLASGGDYGYTF.